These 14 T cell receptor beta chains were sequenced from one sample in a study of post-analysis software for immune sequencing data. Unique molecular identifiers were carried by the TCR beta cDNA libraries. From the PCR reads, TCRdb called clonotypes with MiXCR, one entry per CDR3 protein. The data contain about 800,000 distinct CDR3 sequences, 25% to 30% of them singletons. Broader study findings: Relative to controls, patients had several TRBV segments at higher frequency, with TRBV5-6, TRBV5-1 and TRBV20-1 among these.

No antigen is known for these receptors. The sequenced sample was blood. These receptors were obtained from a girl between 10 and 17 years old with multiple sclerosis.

The CDR3 sequence: CSARDPREGNTGELFF. The CDR3 bases are TGCAGTGCTAGAGATCCGAGGGAGGGCAACACCGGGGAGCTGTTTTTT. The chain recombines TRBV20-1 with TRBJ2-2; 7 bases fit TRBD2. V trimming: 0 bases; J trimming: 2 bases; junction bases outside the gene matches: 6. The CDR3 is 16 amino acids. The germline V gene has CDR1 DFQATT and CDR2 SNEGSKA (reference sequence).

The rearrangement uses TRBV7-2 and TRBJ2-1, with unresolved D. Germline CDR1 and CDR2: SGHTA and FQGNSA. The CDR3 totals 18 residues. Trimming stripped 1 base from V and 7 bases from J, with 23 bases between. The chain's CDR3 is CASSLDKGRPQPWNEQFF. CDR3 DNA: TGTGCCAGCAGCTTAGACAAAGGCAGGCCCCAGCCATGGAATGAGCAGTTCTTC.

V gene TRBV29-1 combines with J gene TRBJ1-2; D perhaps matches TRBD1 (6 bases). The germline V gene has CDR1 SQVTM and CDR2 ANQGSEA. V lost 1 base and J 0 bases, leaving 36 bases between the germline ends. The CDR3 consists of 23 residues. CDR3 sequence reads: CSVEVRTDKGLPTGLIANYGYTF. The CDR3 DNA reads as TGCAGCGTTGAAGTCCGGACCGATAAAGGACTCCCGACAGGTCTCATAGCTAACTATGGCTACACCTTC.

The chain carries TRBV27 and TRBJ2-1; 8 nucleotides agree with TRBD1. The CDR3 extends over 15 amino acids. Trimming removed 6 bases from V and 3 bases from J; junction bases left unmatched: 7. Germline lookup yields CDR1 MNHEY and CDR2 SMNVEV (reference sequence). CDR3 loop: CASSTYRGFYNEQFF. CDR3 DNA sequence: TGTGCCAGCAGCACCTACAGGGGGTTCTACAATGAGCAGTTCTTC.

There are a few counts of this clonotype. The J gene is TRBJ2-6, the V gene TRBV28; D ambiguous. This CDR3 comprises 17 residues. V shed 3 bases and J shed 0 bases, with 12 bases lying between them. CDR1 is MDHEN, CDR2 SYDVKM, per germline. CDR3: CASSFPVPASGANVLTF. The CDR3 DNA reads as TGTGCCAGCAGTTTTCCTGTTCCTGCCTCTGGGGCCAACGTCCTGACTTTC.

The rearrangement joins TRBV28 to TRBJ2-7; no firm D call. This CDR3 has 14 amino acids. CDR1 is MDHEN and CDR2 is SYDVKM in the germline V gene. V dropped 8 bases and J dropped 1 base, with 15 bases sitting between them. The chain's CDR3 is CASATGTPSYEQYF. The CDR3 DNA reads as TGTGCCAGCGCGACGGGCACACCTTCCTACGAGCAGTACTTC. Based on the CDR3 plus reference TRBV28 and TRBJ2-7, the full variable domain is DVKVTQSSRYLVKRTGEKVFLECVQDMDHENMFWYRQDPGLGLRLIYFSYDVKMKEKGDIPEGYSVSREKKERFSLILESASTNQTSMYLCASATGTPSYEQYFGPGTRLTVT.

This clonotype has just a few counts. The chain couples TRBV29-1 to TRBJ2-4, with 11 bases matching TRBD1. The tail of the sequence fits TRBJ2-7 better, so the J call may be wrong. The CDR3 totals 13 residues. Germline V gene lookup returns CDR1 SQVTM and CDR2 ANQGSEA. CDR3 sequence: CSVYRTGGNEQYF. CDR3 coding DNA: TGCAGCGTCTATAGGACAGGGGGCAACGAGCAGTACTTC.

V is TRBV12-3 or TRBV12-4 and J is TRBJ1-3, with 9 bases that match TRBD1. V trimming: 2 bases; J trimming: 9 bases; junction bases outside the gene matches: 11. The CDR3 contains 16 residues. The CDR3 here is CASSLFGLGQGGTIYF. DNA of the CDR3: TGTGCCAGCAGTTTATTCGGTCTGGGACAGGGAGGCACCATATATTTT.

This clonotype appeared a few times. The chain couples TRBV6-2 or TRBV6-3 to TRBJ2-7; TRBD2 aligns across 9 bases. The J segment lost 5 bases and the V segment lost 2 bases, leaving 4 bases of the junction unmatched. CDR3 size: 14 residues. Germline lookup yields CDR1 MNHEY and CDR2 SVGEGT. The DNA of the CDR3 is TGTGCCAGCAGTTACAGGACTAGCGCGAACGAGCAGTACTTC. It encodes CASSYRTSANEQYF.

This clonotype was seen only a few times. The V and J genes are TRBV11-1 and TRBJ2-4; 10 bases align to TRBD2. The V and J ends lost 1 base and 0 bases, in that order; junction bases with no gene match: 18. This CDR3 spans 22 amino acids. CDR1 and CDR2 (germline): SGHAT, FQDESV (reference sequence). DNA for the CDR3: TGTGCCAGCAGCTTAGGGGAAGGGTGGGGTAGCGGGAGGACTTCAGCCAAAAACATTCAGTACTTC. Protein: CASSLGEGWGSGRTSAKNIQYF.

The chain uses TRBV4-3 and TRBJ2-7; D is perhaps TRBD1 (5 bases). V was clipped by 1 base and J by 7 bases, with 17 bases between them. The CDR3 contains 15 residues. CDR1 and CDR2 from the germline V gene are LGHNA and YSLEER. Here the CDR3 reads CASSQGARVLEEQYF. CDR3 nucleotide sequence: TGCGCCAGCAGCCAAGGGGCCAGGGTATTGGAGGAGCAGTACTTC.

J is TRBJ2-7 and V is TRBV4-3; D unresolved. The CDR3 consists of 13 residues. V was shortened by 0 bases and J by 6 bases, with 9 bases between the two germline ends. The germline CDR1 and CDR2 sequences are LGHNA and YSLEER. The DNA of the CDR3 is TGCGCCAGCAGCCAAGATTCGGCCGGCGAGCAGTACTTC. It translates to CASSQDSAGEQYF.

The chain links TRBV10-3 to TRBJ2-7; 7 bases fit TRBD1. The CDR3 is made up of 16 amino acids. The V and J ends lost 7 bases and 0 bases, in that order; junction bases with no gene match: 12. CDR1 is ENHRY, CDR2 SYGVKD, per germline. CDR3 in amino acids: CAITQTPTGSSYEQYF. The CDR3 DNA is TGTGCCATCACCCAAACCCCGACAGGGAGCTCCTACGAGCAGTACTTC.

CDR3 DNA sequence: TGCAGCGTTGCTACGGCCCGGTGGAATACGCAGTATTTT. Protein product: CSVATARWNTQYF. The chain combines TRBV29-1 with TRBJ2-3; no clear D gene. V was trimmed by 4 bases and J by 7 bases, leaving 15 bases between them. The CDR3 length is 13 residues. CDR1 and CDR2 (germline): SQVTM, ANQGSEA.